These 21 T cell receptor beta chains share one sample of origin, sequenced in a study of T cells in Graves' hyperthyroidism and ophthalmopathy. Template material for amplifying TCR beta CDR3 regions consisted of RNA transcripts. HTBI primers were the set used in a first-round RT-PCR of the TCR CDR3. From the multiplex PCR reads, TCRdb called clonotypes with MiXCR, one entry per CDR3 protein. Among 370,000 or so distinct CDR3 sequences listed, roughly 14% were seen once. The sequencing input was blood. The receptors derive from a man aged 25 to 40 with Graves' hyperthyroidism that later progressed to Graves' ophthalmopathy.

As for this clonotype: A much more abundant neighbour one base away suggests this may be a read error. J is TRBJ1-4 and V is TRBV12-3 or TRBV12-4; weak D call: TRBD1 (5 bases). V dropped 4 bases and J dropped 4 bases, with 13 bases sitting between them. The CDR3 runs to 15 residues. In DNA, the CDR3 is TGTGCCAGCAGTTCAGGGTACGGGGTTAATGAAAAACTGTTTTTT. It translates to CASSSGYGVNEKLFF.

Many counts were recorded for this clonotype. The chain has TRBV28 and TRBJ1-2; D might be TRBD1 (5 bases). The CDR3 extends over 13 amino acids. V lost 8 bases to trimming and J lost 2 bases, with 12 bases between them. CDR1 is MDHEN and CDR2 is SYDVKM in the germline V gene. CDR3 coding DNA: TGTGCCAGCCATGGGGGAAGAAACTATGGCTACACCTTC. This translates into CASHGGRNYGYTF.

This clonotype was seen many times. V usage is TRBV7-9 and J usage is TRBJ2-7; D not certain. The V gene's germline CDR1 is SEHNR and CDR2 FQNEAQ (reference sequence). The CDR3 is 15 amino acids. V gave up 5 bases and J gave up 0 bases, with 14 bases separating them. The CDR3 coding sequence is TGTGCCAGCAGCCGGGCGCAGGCGAGCTCCTACGAGCAGTACTTC. It specifies CASSRAQASSYEQYF.

This sequence joins TRBV5-4 and TRBJ2-1; tentatively, D is TRBD2 (5 bases). The CDR3 is made up of 13 amino acids. Germline-derived CDR1 and CDR2 are SGHNT and YYREEE (reference sequence). The ends were cut back, 0 bases at V and 12 bases at J, with 13 bases in the middle. This chain's CDR3 is CASSLERDYGQFF. The CDR3, as DNA: TGTGCCAGCAGCTTGGAGAGGGATTACGGGCAGTTCTTC.

Notes on this clonotype: A read error may be the cause here, since a much bigger clone is one base away. The DNA of the CDR3 is TGTGCCAGCGGTGATTGGATTCGGAGGGATGAGCAGTTCTTC. It translates to CASGDWIRRDEQFF. The V gene is TRBV6-1, the J gene TRBJ2-1; TRBD2 is a possible D gene (6 bases). Germline-derived CDR1 and CDR2 are MNHNS and SASEGT. The CDR3 is 14 residues long.

This clonotype has at least ten counts. The chain combines TRBV2 with TRBJ1-5; TRBD1 is a possible D gene (6 bases). Germline V gene data show CDR1 as SNHLY and CDR2 as FYNNEI. The CDR3 is 14 amino acids. V gave up 5 bases and J gave up 6 bases, with 14 bases separating them. DNA of the CDR3: TGTGCCAGCAGTAGAGAGGGGGTTAGTCAGCCCCAGCATTTT. Translating gives CASSREGVSQPQHF.

This clonotype occurred many times. The chain joins TRBV2 to TRBJ1-4; D may be TRBD1 (6 bases). The germline V gene encodes CDR1 SNHLY and CDR2 FYNNEI. V lost 6 bases to trimming and J lost 4 bases, with 9 bases between them. This CDR3 comprises 13 residues. CDR3 in DNA: TGTGCCAGCAGGGAACAGGGTAATGAAAAACTGTTTTTT. Protein: CASREQGNEKLFF.

This clonotype was seen more than once but under ten times. The chain recombines TRBV19 with TRBJ2-6, with a possible D match to TRBD1 (5 bases). Germline CDR1 is LNHDA and CDR2 is SQIVND (reference sequence). V lost 6 bases to trimming and J lost 1 base, with 10 bases between them. The CDR3 extends over 15 amino acids. CDR3 sequence reads: CASRKTESGANVLTF. As DNA, the CDR3 is TGTGCCAGTAGGAAGACAGAGTCTGGGGCCAACGTCCTGACTTTC.

The chain is built from TRBV12-3 or TRBV12-4 and TRBJ2-7; 7 nucleotides agree with TRBD1. The CDR3 sequence is 12 residues long. V was clipped by 5 bases and J by 9 bases; unmatched bases: 7. The CDR3 sequence: CASSPGQDVQYF. DNA of the CDR3: TGTGCCAGCAGTCCCGGACAGGATGTGCAGTACTTC.

Many counts were recorded for this clonotype. V and J are TRBV11-2 and TRBJ1-1; no clear D. V was cut by 5 bases and J by 0 bases, with 7 bases left in between. The CDR3 is made up of 13 amino acids. The germline CDR1 and CDR2 sequences are SGHAT and FQNNGV. The CDR3 here is CASSLPMNTEAFF. The CDR3 DNA reads TGTGCCAGCAGCCTCCCCATGAACACTGAAGCTTTCTTT.

This clonotype was recorded many times. The chain has TRBV2 and TRBJ1-1; no firm D call. Trimming took 7 bases from V and 3 from J, leaving 12 bases between them. The germline V gene encodes CDR1 SNHLY and CDR2 FYNNEI. The CDR3 has 13 amino acids. The CDR3: CASIPFGDTEAFF. The DNA of the CDR3 is TGTGCCAGCATCCCCTTTGGGGACACTGAAGCTTTCTTT.

The chain is built from TRBV25-1 and TRBJ1-6; TRBD1 matches 10 bases. Germline V lookup: CDR1 MGHDK, CDR2 SYGVNS. J lost 9 bases, V lost 2 bases, and 4 bases had no gene match. This CDR3 is 15 amino acids long. The CDR3 DNA is TGTGCCAGCAGTGAACCGGGACAGGGGCCTTCACCCCTCCACTTT. Amino acids: CASSEPGQGPSPLHF.

This clonotype has ten or more counts. The CDR3 bases are TGTGCCAGCAGCTTAGCCTTCAATCAGCCCCAGCATTTT. This gives the protein CASSLAFNQPQHF. The chain has TRBV7-2 and TRBJ1-5; no clear D. Deletions cut 0 bases from V and 3 bases from J, with 3 bases between. Germline V CDR1 and CDR2: SGHTA, FQGNSA. The CDR3 is 13 residues long.

The sample holds many counts of this clonotype. J is TRBJ2-1 and V is TRBV18; 7 nucleotides line up with TRBD2. The CDR3 is 14 residues long. Per the germline V gene, CDR1 is KGHSH and CDR2 is LQKENI. After removal of 6 bases from V and 2 bases from J, the junction contained 4 bases not matched to a gene. The CDR3 DNA sequence: TGTGCCAGCTCGGCCGGACTAGCCTACAATGAGCAGTTCTTC. Translated: CASSAGLAYNEQFF.

This clonotype was seen more than once but under ten times. This chain joins TRBV20-1 and TRBJ2-5; TRBD2 agrees at 12 bases. The CDR3 is 16 amino acids. Trimming removed 3 bases from V and 6 bases from J; junction bases left unmatched: 11. From germline, CDR1 is DFQATT and CDR2 SNEGSKA (reference sequence). DNA for the CDR3: TGCAGTGCTAGTGGGGCTAGCGGGGGGGCCGGGAAGACCCAGTACTTC. Its protein product is CSASGASGGAGKTQYF.

This clonotype was observed many times. The chain uses TRBV2 and TRBJ1-6, with 8 bases fitting TRBD1. The CDR3 length is 15 residues. Germline V gives CDR1 SNHLY, CDR2 FYNNEI. J lost 6 bases, V lost 6 bases, and 7 bases had no gene match. CDR3 sequence: CASRPGQASNSPLHF. The CDR3 region has the DNA TGTGCCAGCAGACCGGGACAGGCCTCTAATTCACCCCTCCACTTT.

The CDR3 DNA reads TGCGCCAGCAGCTTTTCAGGCGATAATTCACCCCTCCACTTT. Translating it yields CASSFSGDNSPLHF. The rearrangement uses TRBV5-1 and TRBJ1-6; D not certain. Trimming removed 2 bases at V and 5 bases at J, with 8 bases between. CDR3 length: 14 amino acids. Germline V gene sequence: CDR1 SGHRS, CDR2 YFSETQ.

The sample holds many counts of this clonotype. The chain uses TRBV7-8 and TRBJ2-5; no definite D call. The CDR3 is 13 residues long. CDR1 is SGHVS and CDR2 is FQNEAQ in the germline V gene. V lost 3 bases and J 5 bases, leaving 10 bases between the germline ends. This CDR3 reads CASSFRTVETQYF. The DNA of the CDR3 is TGTGCCAGCAGCTTTCGGACGGTGGAGACCCAGTACTTC.

In its sample, this clonotype was seen a few times. The V gene is TRBV6-1, the J gene TRBJ2-2; 12 nucleotides match TRBD2. Germline V lookup: CDR1 MNHNS, CDR2 SASEGT. Unmatched junction bases numbered 15, after V lost 7 bases and J lost 6 bases. The CDR3 has 18 residues. The CDR3, as DNA: TGTGCCAGCACCCACGGGACTAGCGGGTTTTTTAGGGCCGGGGAGCTGTTTTTT. It translates to CASTHGTSGFFRAGELFF.

This clonotype was recorded at least ten times. This chain joins TRBV27 and TRBJ2-1; D may correspond to TRBD1 or TRBD2 (5 bases each). The CDR3 has 18 amino acids. The V gene lost 1 base and the J gene lost 1 base, with 17 bases spanning the gap. The germline gives CDR1 MNHEY, CDR2 SMNVEV (reference sequence). CDR3 DNA: TGTGCCAGCAGTTTATTGGGGGTAGAGGGGTTTTCCTACAATGAGCAGTTCTTC. Translated: CASSLLGVEGFSYNEQFF.

This clonotype occurred many times. The chain joins TRBV12-3 or TRBV12-4 to TRBJ1-6; maybe TRBD1 (5 bases). This CDR3 is built from 15 residues. V was cut by 5 bases and J by 8 bases, with 16 bases left in between. The CDR3 sequence: CASSPRGHGDSPLHF. The CDR3 bases are TGTGCCAGCAGTCCCCGGGGCCACGGGGATTCACCCCTCCACTTT.